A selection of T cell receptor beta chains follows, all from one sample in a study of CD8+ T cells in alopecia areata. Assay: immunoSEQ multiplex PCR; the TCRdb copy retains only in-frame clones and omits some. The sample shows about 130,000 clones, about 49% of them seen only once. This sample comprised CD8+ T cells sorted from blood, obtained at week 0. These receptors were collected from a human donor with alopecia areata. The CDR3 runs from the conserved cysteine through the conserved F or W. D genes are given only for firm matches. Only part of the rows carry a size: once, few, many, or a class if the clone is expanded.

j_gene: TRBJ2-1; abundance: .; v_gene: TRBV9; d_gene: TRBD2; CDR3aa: CASSVVSGGAYDEQFF; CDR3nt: TGTGCCAGCAGCGTAGTTAGCGGGGGGGCCTATGATGAGCAGTTCTTC
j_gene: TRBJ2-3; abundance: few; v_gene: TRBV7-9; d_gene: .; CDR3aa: CASSSQIISTDTQYF; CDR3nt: TGTGCCAGCAGCTCACAAATCATTAGCACAGATACGCAGTATTTT
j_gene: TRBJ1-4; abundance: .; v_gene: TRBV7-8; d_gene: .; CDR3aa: CASSPLPNGFEKLFF; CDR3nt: TGTGCCAGCAGCCCCCTCCCGAACGGATTTGAAAAACTGTTTTTT
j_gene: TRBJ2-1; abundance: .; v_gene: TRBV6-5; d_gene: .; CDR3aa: CASSFIYRGHNEQFF; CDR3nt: TGTGCCAGCAGTTTCATTTATCGGGGGCACAATGAGCAGTTCTTC
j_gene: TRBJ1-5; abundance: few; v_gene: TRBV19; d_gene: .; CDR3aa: CATRDGGLQPQHF; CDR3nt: TGTGCCACTCGAGACGGGGGGCTTCAGCCCCAGCATTTT
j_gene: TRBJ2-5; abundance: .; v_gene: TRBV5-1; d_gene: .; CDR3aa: CASSSTPASQETQYF; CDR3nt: TGCGCCAGCAGTTCTACCCCAGCCTCCCAAGAGACCCAGTACTTC
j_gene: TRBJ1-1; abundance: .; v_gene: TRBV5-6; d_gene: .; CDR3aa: CASSWGRGTEAFF; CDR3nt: TGTGCCAGCAGCTGGGGCAGGGGCACTGAAGCTTTCTTT
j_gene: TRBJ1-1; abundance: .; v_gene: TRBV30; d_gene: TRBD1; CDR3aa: CAWSVSGGDTEAFF; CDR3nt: TGTGCCTGGAGTGTATCAGGGGGCGATACTGAAGCTTTCTTT
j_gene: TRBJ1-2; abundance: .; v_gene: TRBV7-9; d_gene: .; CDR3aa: CASGPSPAQGYGYTF; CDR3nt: TGTGCCAGCGGCCCCTCACCCGCTCAGGGCTATGGCTACACCTTC
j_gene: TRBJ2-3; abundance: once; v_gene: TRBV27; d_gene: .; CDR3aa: CASSFYSTDTQYF; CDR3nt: TGTGCCAGCAGTTTTTACAGCACAGATACGCAGTATTTT
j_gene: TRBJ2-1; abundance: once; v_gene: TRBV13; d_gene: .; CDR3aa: CASSLEAVGYNEQFF; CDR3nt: TGTGCCAGCAGCTTAGAGGCAGTCGGCTACAATGAGCAGTTCTTC
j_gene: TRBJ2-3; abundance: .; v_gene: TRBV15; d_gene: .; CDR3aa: CATSTEGRGSTDTQYF; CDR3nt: TGTGCCACCAGCACCGAAGGGAGGGGGAGCACAGATACGCAGTATTTT
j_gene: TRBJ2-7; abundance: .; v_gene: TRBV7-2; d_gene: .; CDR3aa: CASSPVIAKSSYEQYF; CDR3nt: TGTGCCAGCAGCCCCGTGATAGCTAAAAGCTCCTACGAGCAGTACTTC
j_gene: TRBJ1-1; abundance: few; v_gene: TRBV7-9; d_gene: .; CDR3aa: CASREPLNTEAFF; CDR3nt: TGTGCCAGCCGAGAGCCCCTGAACACTGAAGCTTTCTTT
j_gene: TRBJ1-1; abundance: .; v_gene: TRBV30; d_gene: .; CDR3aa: CAWSGGTRTEAFF; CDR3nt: TGTGCCTGGAGTGGGGGGACGAGGACTGAAGCTTTCTTT
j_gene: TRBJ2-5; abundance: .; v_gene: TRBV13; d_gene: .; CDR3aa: CASSLRQAQETQYF; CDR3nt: TGTGCCAGCAGCTTAAGGCAGGCTCAAGAGACCCAGTACTTC
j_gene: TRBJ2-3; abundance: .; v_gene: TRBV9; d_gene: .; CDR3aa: CASSVARTFGADTQYF; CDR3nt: TGTGCCAGCAGCGTAGCTCGAACTTTCGGCGCAGATACGCAGTATTTT
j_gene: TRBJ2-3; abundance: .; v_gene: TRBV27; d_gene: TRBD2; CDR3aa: CASSLYSGLAGASTDTQYF; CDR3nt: TGTGCCAGCAGTTTATACTCCGGACTAGCGGGGGCCAGCACAGATACGCAGTATTTT
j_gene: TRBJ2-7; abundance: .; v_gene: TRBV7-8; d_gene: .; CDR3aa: CASSLGAKGGGEQYF; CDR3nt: TGTGCCAGCAGCTTAGGGGCGAAGGGGGGCGGCGAGCAGTACTTC
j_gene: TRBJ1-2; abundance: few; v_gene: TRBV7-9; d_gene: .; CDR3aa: CAVGVGGDGYTF; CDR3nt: TGTGCCGTCGGTGTGGGGGGAGATGGCTACACCTTC
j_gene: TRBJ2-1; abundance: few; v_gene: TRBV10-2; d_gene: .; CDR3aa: CASRDNEQFF; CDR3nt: TGCGCCAGCAGAGATAATGAGCAGTTCTTC
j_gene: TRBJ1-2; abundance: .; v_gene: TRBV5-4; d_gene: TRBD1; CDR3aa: CASSLQGAAGYTF; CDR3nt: TGTGCCAGCAGCTTGCAGGGGGCAGCTGGCTACACCTTC
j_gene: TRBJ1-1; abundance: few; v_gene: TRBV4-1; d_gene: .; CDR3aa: CASSQGQLMNTEAFF; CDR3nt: TGCGCCAGCAGCCAAGGACAGCTTATGAACACTGAAGCTTTCTTT
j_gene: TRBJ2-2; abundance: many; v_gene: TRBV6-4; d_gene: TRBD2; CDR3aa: CASSASGENTGELFF; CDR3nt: TGTGCCAGCAGTGCCAGCGGGGAGAACACCGGGGAGCTGTTTTTT
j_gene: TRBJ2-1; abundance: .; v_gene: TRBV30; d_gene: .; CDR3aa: CAWGWGYNEQFF; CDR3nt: TGTGCCTGGGGGTGGGGGTACAATGAGCAGTTCTTC
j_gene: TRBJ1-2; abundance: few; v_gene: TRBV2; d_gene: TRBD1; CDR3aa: CASRRPGQGISGYTF; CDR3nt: TGTGCCAGCAGGAGGCCGGGACAGGGGATATCTGGCTACACCTTC
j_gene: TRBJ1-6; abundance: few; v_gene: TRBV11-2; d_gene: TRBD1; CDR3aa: CASSRDRGNSPLHF; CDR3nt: TGTGCCAGCAGCCGGGACAGGGGCAATTCACCCCTCCACTTT
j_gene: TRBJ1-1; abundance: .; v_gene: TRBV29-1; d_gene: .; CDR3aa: CSAVDTEAFF; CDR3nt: TGCAGCGCCGTAGACACTGAAGCTTTCTTT
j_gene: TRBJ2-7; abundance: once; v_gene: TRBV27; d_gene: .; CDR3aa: CASSPRTDSYEQYF; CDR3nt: TGTGCCAGCAGTCCCCGGACGGACTCCTACGAGCAGTACTTC
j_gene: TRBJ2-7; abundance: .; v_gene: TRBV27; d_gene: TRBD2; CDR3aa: CASSLGRSGLAGWYEQYF; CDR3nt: TGTGCCAGCAGTTTGGGGAGGTCTGGACTAGCAGGGTGGTACGAGCAGTACTTC
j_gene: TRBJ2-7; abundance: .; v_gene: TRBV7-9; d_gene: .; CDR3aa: CASSLAESYEQYF; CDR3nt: TGTGCCAGCAGCTTAGCTGAATCCTACGAGCAGTACTTC
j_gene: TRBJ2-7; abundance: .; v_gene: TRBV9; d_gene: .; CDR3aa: CASSVGDPGEQYF; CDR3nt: TGTGCCAGCAGCGTAGGTGACCCGGGGGAGCAGTACTTC
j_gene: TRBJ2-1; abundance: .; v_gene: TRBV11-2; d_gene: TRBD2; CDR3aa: CASSWTSGGASDNEQFF; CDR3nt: TGTGCCAGCTCGTGGACTAGCGGGGGGGCTAGTGACAATGAGCAGTTCTTC
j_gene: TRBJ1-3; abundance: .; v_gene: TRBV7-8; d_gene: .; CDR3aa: CASSFDGGTIYF; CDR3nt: TGTGCCAGCAGCTTCGACGGGGGCACCATATATTTT
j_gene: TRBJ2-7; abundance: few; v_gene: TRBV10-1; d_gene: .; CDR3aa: CASSEFPEYEQYF; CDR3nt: TGCGCCAGCAGTGAGTTCCCAGAGTACGAGCAGTACTTC
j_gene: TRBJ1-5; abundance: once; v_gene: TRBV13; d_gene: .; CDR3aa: CASSLGGSNQPQHF; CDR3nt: TGTGCCAGCAGCTTAGGGGGCAGCAATCAGCCCCAGCATTTT
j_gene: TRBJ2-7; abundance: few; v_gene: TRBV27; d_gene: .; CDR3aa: CAAASAYEQYF; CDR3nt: TGTGCCGCTGCGTCAGCCTACGAGCAGTACTTC
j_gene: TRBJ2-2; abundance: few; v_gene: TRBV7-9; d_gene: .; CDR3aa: CASSPATNTGELFF; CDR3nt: TGTGCCAGCAGCCCGGCAACGAACACCGGGGAGCTGTTTTTT
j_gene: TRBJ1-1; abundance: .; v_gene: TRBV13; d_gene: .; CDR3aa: CASSSRGNTEAFF; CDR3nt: TGTGCCAGCAGCTCCAGGGGGAACACTGAAGCTTTCTTT
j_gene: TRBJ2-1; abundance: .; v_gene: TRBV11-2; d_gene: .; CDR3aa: CASSLGHEQFF; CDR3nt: TGTGCCAGCAGCTTAGGCCATGAGCAGTTCTTC
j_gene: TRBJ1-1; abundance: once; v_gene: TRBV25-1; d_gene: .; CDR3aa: CASSDGGDTEAFF; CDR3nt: TGTGCCAGCAGTGATGGGGGGGACACTGAAGCTTTCTTT
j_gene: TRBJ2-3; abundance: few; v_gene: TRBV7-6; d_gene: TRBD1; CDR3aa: CASSSGQGRADTQYF; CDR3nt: TGTGCCAGCAGCTCGGGACAGGGGAGGGCAGATACGCAGTATTTT
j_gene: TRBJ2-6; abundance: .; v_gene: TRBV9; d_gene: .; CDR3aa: CASSDNSWGLLAGANVLTF; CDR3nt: TGTGCCAGCAGCGATAATTCTTGGGGTCTTCTTGCTGGGGCCAACGTCCTGACTTTC
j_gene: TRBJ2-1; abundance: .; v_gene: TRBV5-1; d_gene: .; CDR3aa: CASSLAGDWIRDEQFF; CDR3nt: TGCGCCAGCAGCTTGGCTGGGGACTGGATCAGGGATGAGCAGTTCTTC
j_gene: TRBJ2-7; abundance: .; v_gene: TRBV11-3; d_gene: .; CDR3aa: CASSLGGPIYEQYF; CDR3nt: TGTGCCAGCAGCTTAGGAGGGCCTATCTACGAGCAGTACTTC